These T cell receptor beta chains were read from a single sample in a study of blood T cells in healthy people across ages. A single record per CDR3 protein comes from TCRdb applying MiXCR to the 5' RACE reads. The sample yields some 1.8 million distinct CDR3 sequences, 35% to 50% seen once. Sequences were obtained from blood. Source of these receptors: a human donor in good health. Each CDR3 is given without its conserved first and last residue. The size field is filled for only some rows; it gives once, few, many or a size class.

few	TRBV28	12	TRBJ1-2	ASSFSRGDYGYT
.	TRBV4-1	12	TRBJ1-1	ASSQIRGEDEAF
.	TRBV11-1	14	TRBJ1-2	ASSVGTPTANYGYT
.	TRBV7-9	15	TRBJ2-2	ASSLPGRLPNTGELF
.	TRBV12-3/TRBV12-4	11	TRBJ2-5	ASWASDQETQY
few	TRBV12-3/TRBV12-4	13	TRBJ2-1	ASSLMGGGYNEQF
few	TRBV6-6	14	TRBJ2-7	ASSYNQLTQTYEQY
.	TRBV5-1	13	.	ASSLLLRVANEQY
.	TRBV6-6	13	TRBJ2-7	ASRYRQGTHYEQY
.	TRBV12-3/TRBV12-4	12	TRBJ2-5	ASSSLVVKETQY
few	TRBV20-1	15	TRBJ1-5	SARNTQMTGLVQPQH
.	TRBV3-1	12	TRBJ1-2	ASSHNLLGQGFT
.	TRBV7-3	11	TRBJ2-7	ASSAYPQGEQY
.	TRBV13	10	TRBJ1-2	ASSLAERGYT
.	TRBV4-1	14	TRBJ2-3	ASSRPAGDNTDTQY
.	TRBV18	13	TRBJ2-7	ASSPIQEAGYEQY
many	TRBV20-1	9	TRBJ2-5	SASEQETQY
.	TRBV4-1	13	TRBJ2-1	VSSRRDRGGDEQF
once	TRBV2	13	TRBJ1-6	ASSSNRVRDSPLH
.	TRBV5-1	12	TRBJ2-5	ASSWGPGGETQY
few	TRBV6-1	11	TRBJ1-2	ASSEGRIYGYT
few	TRBV25-1	15	TRBJ2-7	ASSEFFGGTGGYEQY
.	TRBV6-2/TRBV6-3	13	TRBJ1-5	ASSYGAVHNQPQH
.	TRBV20-1	10	TRBJ1-5	SASREDQPQH
few	TRBV24-1	15	TRBJ2-1	ATSKAGGVSSYNEQF
few	TRBV20-1	11	TRBJ1-4	SVPGPGPEKLF
few	TRBV10-3	16	TRBJ2-4	AIKYRVSPVLAKNIQY
.	TRBV5-5	14	TRBJ2-5	ASSSSGTGARETQY
many	TRBV4-2	14	TRBJ2-7	ASSQDPGFRTYEQY
.	TRBV6-2/TRBV6-3	14	TRBJ1-1	ASSYSTNARGTEAF
.	TRBV6-5	13	TRBJ1-1	ASSYVGGSDTEAF
.	TRBV12-3/TRBV12-4	11	TRBJ1-5	ASSFGVGQPQH
few	TRBV29-1	9	TRBJ1-1	SVPLRAEAF
few	TRBV29-1	10	TRBJ2-4	SVAPARDIQY
.	TRBV4-1	13	TRBJ1-1	ASSQDEGLGTEAF
few	TRBV4-3	12	TRBJ2-7	ASGPAVGSYEQY
.	TRBV12-3/TRBV12-4	12	TRBJ1-2	ASSWWAGDYGYT
.	TRBV15	15	TRBJ2-1	ATNGGNRDRSYNEQF
few	TRBV6-5	14	TRBJ2-7	ASMTSGDALGYEQY
few	TRBV20-1	11	TRBJ1-1	SARLGRRGLAF
once	TRBV7-2	13	TRBJ2-2	ASSLGTTSAGELF
few	TRBV10-3	13	TRBJ2-3	AISTIQTRTDTQY
many	TRBV11-1	13	TRBJ1-2	ASSLRIGANYGYT
.	TRBV20-1	14	TRBJ2-1	SASFPAGDSYNEQF
.	TRBV27	18	TRBJ2-1	ASTQIGGPGAGGAYNEQF